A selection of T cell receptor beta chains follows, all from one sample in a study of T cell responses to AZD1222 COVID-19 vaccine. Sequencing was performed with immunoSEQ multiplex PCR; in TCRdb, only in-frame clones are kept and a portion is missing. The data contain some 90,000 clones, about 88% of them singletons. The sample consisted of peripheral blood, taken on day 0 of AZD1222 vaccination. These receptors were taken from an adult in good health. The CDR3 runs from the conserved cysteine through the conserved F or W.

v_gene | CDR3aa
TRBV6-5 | CASSYGGRDTDTQYF
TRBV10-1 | CASSRGFSYEQYF
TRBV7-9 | CASRVTSDTGELFF
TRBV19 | CASRGQGRNEQFF
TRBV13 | CASSWIQGGYSEAFF
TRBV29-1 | CSVGERAFF
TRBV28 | CASSTPITGGLSYGYTF
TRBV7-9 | CASSNFQSREAFF
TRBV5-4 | CASSLERDNNYGYTF
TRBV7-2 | CASSSPRGGSRTDTQYF
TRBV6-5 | CASKSLRESSYDTF
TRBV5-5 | CASSLIRGRGPYEQYF
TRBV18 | CASRNTGENNQPQHF
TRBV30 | CAWSVLRDQPQHF
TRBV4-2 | CASSQAPGQGAIEQYF
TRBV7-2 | CASSSGTGRDQPQHF
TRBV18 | CASQNRNSPLHF
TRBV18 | CASSPGGLEGPGYTF
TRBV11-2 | CASMEVGETQYF
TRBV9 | CASSVGADSYEQYF
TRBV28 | CASSPTGTTINQPQHF
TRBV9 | CASSAGTGDTDTQYF
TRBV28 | CASSPGGINEKLFF
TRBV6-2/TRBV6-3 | CASSYPTGSGNTIYF